This T cell receptor beta chain was sequenced for a study of T cell clones after liver transplantation. Study overall: Tolerant meant at least one year fully off immunosuppression without liver enzymes above twice normal.

Study-level points and caveats: Conclusions were preliminary, with small, heterogeneous patient groups.

Using immunoSEQ multiplex PCR, the repertoire was profiled, and TCRdb retains in-frame clones only, with some absent. This sample has fewer than 65,000 clones; approximately 87% occur once, and the top ten carry approximately 14%. Thawed unstimulated PBMCs were FACS-sorted by CD3, CD4 and CD8 into two populations. Germline V gene data show CDR1 as MDHEN and CDR2 as SYDVKM. Trimming shortened V by 3 bases and J by 0 bases, and 7 bases separated the two germline ends. This CDR3 region has 14 residues. This clone came up a few times. Antigen: not known. The same CDR3 arises from other DNA sequences in this sample as well.

The input for sequencing was CD8+ T cells from blood, taken 12 months after liver transplant. J is TRBJ2-3 and V is TRBV28, with a weak D call TRBD1 (5 bases). This TCR came from a human patient who received a liver transplant. Some T cells may have originated in the graft donor. DNA for the CDR3: TGTGCCAGCAGTTTTAGGGGTAGCACAGATACGCAGTATTTT. Its translation: CASSFRGSTDTQYF.